The clone carrying this TCR beta chain occurred a few times. Its antigen is undetermined. The CDR3 extends over 12 amino acids. V lost 4 bases to trimming and J lost 8 bases, with 10 bases between them. Germline lookup yields CDR1 MNHEY and CDR2 SVGAGI. Extraction of total RNA produced a minimum of 5 micrograms from each sample. These data come from a study of blood T cells in healthy people across ages. Findings and caveats of the study: Considered underestimates were the diversity estimates obtained from one million T cells.

Alongside a J-beta primer mix, a sample-barcoded 5' primer served in a second PCR lasting about 6 to 11 cycles. TCRdb fed the 5' RACE reads into MiXCR, producing one record per CDR3 protein. The sample holds 1.4 million to 1.5 million distinct CDR3 sequences, approximately 40% seen once. The receptor was derived from a woman younger than 35 in good health. The chain carries TRBV6-5 and TRBJ2-3; possibly TRBD2 for D (5 bases). Sequencing was performed on blood. The CDR3 reads CASSSADRTQYF. CDR3 in DNA: TGTGCCAGCAGTTCAGCGGACCGTACGCAGTATTTT.